The present TCR beta chain was sequenced within a study of blood T cell repertoires in COVID-19. The overall study: Whether acute or convalescent, the COVID-19 samples came from the United States, Italy and Spain.

Measured with immunoSEQ multiplex PCR; TCRdb has only the in-frame clones, and not every one. Counted here are about 180,000 clones, about 85% occurring once; the ten biggest clones make up roughly 6.2%. Germline trimming cut 4 bases from V and 3 bases from J; bases unmatched to any gene: 7. Germline V CDR1 and CDR2: SGHDN, FVKESK. The CDR3 runs to 15 residues. This study enrolled people aged roughly 18 to 89 from roughly 24 US geographic areas. Grouping used clinical history reported by participants in a survey and questionnaire. Sequencing was carried out using PBMCs or T cells enriched from blood (not recorded which). The source of this sequence is a man aged 40-49 years who had recovered from COVID-19. V usage is TRBV14 and J usage is TRBJ2-7, with TRBD1 matching over 9 bases. The CDR3 region is CASSLGGTGRYEQYF. The CDR3 bases are TGTGCCAGCAGCCTGGGAGGGACAGGGCGCTACGAGCAGTACTTC.